The text below deals with one T cell receptor beta chain. This sample is part of a study of CXCR3-negative and CXCR3-positive naive CD8 T cells. Looked up from germline, CDR1 is LGHNA and CDR2 is YSLEER. The CDR3 consists of 16 residues. 5' RACE that incorporated UMI labels was used to prepare the TRB cDNA libraries. Reprocessing the 5' RACE reads, TCRdb reports a single entry for every CDR3 protein and omits DNA. This sample contains some 56,000 distinct CDR3 sequences. The sample taken for sequencing was memory CD8+ T cells from blood. This chain joins TRBV4-3 and TRBJ1-1; checking the TCRdb D call of TRBD1 is not possible without DNA. This TCR was recovered from a human donor in good health. Some clones in this sample may be carry-over from other donors' samples. The CDR3 loop is CASSQVHLQGNTEAFF.